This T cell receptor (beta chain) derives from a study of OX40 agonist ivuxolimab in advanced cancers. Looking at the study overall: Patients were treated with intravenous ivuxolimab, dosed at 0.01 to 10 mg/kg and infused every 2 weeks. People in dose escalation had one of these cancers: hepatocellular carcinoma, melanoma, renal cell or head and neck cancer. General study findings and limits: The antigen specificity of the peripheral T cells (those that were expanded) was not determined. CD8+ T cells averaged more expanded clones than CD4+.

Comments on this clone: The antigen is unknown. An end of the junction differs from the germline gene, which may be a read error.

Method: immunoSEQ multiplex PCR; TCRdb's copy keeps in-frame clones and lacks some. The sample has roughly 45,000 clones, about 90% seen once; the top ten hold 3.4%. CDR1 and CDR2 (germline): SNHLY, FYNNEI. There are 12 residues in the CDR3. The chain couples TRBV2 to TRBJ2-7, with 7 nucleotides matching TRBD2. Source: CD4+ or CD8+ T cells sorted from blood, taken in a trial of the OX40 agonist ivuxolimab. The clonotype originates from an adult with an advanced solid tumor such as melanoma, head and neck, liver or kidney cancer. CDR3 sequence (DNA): TGTGCCAGCAGTGGGGGAGGGAGCTTTCCCAAGTTC. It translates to CASSGGGSFPKF.